Below, 10 T cell receptor beta chains from the same sample are listed, as sequenced in a study of a mutant IDH1 vaccine in newly diagnosed glioma. Profiled with immunoSEQ multiplex PCR; TCRdb holds only in-frame clones, not every one. The data contain some 60,000 clones, 70% to 90% of them singletons. As to time point: week 5, during vaccination. Vaccination comprised doses that each held 300 ug of mutant IDH1 20-mer peptide, plus topical imiquimod. Their antigens are not known. The sequencing here drew on PBMCs, taken from a glioma patient whose treatment included an IDH1 peptide vaccine. Source of these receptors: a woman aged 40-49 years with glioma.

The V and J genes are TRBV6-4 and TRBJ1-1; 10 nucleotides agree with TRBD1. Looked up from germline, CDR1 is MRHNA and CDR2 is SNTAGT. V lost 5 bases to trimming and J lost 10 bases; unmatched junction nucleotides: 10. The CDR3 is made up of 14 amino acids. The CDR3 is CASSPRQGAIIAFF. In DNA form, the CDR3 reads TGTGCCAGCAGTCCCCGACAGGGGGCGATTATAGCTTTCTTT.

CDR3 region: CASGRGNEKLFF. The CDR3 coding sequence is TGTGCCTCGGGGCGGGGTAATGAAAAACTGTTTTTT. The rearrangement uses TRBV7-2 and TRBJ1-4, with D perhaps TRBD1 (5 bases). Deletions cut 11 bases from V and 4 bases from J, with 11 bases between. Germline loops: CDR1 SGHTA, CDR2 FQGNSA. CDR3 length: 12 amino acids.

The chain links TRBV10-3 to TRBJ2-7, with 9 nucleotides matching TRBD1. The V and J ends lost 8 bases and 0 bases, in that order; junction bases with no gene match: 5. The CDR3 loop spans 14 amino acids. Germline V gene data show CDR1 as ENHRY and CDR2 as SYGVKD. The CDR3 loop reads CAIGGTGRSYEQYF. In DNA form, the CDR3 reads TGTGCCATCGGTGGGACAGGGCGCTCCTACGAGCAGTACTTC.

Points on this clone: One junction end disagrees with the germline gene, perhaps due to a read error. Here the CDR3 reads CASSQVVAGEAF. The CDR3 nucleotides read TGCGCCAGCAGCCAAGTGGTGGCAGGGGAGGCCTTC. This sequence joins TRBV4-3 and TRBJ1-2; D is possibly TRBD1 (6 bases). The CDR3 runs 12 residues. CDR1 is LGHNA and CDR2 is YSLEER in the germline V gene.

In this sample, this clone turned up a few times. CDR3 bases: TGCGCCAGCAGCCAAGACCGAGACAGCTCTGGAAACACCATATATTTT. Encoded protein: CASSQDRDSSGNTIYF. The V call is TRBV4-3, the J call TRBJ1-3; maybe TRBD1 (5 bases). The CDR3 extends over 16 amino acids. With 0 bases removed from V and 0 bases from J, the gap between germline ends came to 9 bases. CDR1 LGHNA and CDR2 YSLEER come from the germline V gene.

This chain joins TRBV7-9 and TRBJ1-2; 9 positions agree with TRBD1. There are 17 residues in the CDR3. The germline V gene encodes CDR1 SEHNR and CDR2 FQNEAQ (reference sequence). With V trimmed by 5 bases and J by 1 base, 11 bases remained unmatched. The CDR3 DNA reads TGTGCCAGCAGCCAGGGACAGGGAGTGGAGGGTAACTATGGCTACACCTTC. Its translation: CASSQGQGVEGNYGYTF.

The rearrangement links TRBV4-1 to TRBJ2-7; the D is unclear. This CDR3 spans 13 amino acids. From germline, CDR1 is MGHRA and CDR2 YSYEKL. V gave up 4 bases and J gave up 2 bases, with 9 bases separating them. CDR3 region: CASSPDWTYEQYF. CDR3 sequence (DNA): TGCGCCAGCAGCCCAGACTGGACCTACGAGCAGTACTTC.

The chain uses TRBV7-9 and TRBJ1-4; D is ambiguous. Trimming shortened V by 10 bases and J by 2 bases, and 11 bases separated the two germline ends. CDR3 length equals 13 residues. In germline, CDR1 is SEHNR, CDR2 FQNEAQ (reference sequence). CDR3 region: CATALWTNEKLFF. The CDR3 DNA reads TGTGCCACTGCGTTGTGGACTAATGAAAAACTGTTTTTT.

This rearrangement joins TRBV7-9 to TRBJ2-3; 7 bases match TRBD1. V trimming: 5 bases; J trimming: 0 bases; junction bases outside the gene matches: 8. CDR3 length: 16 residues. CDR1 is SEHNR, CDR2 FQNEAQ, per germline (reference sequence). This CDR3 reads CASSGWDRASTDTQYF. The CDR3 nucleotides are TGTGCCAGCAGCGGATGGGACAGAGCTAGCACAGATACGCAGTATTTT.

The genes are TRBV7-8 and TRBJ2-7, with no clear D. V was shortened by 5 bases and J by 4 bases, with 15 bases between the two germline ends. CDR1 and CDR2 from the germline V gene are SGHVS and FQNEAQ. This CDR3 region has 14 residues. The DNA for the CDR3 is TGTGCCAGCAGCCCAATCGTAGATTCATACGAGCAGTACTTC. This translates into CASSPIVDSYEQYF. The whole variable domain, filled in from reference TRBV7-8 and TRBJ2-7, reads GAGVSQSPRYKVAKRGQDVALRCDPISGHVSLFWYQQALGQGPEFLTYFQNEAQLDKSGLPSDRFFAERPEGSVSTLKIQRTQQEDSAVYLCASSPIVDSYEQYFGPGTRLTVT.